The TCR beta chain described here comes from a study of Ad26.COV2.S vaccination and SARS-CoV-2 variants listed by TCRdb under 2021. Regarding the complete study: Donors in the vaccine arm were drawn from COV1001, a phase I-IIa trial of Ad26.COV2.S in healthy adults that was multicentre, randomized, double-blind and placebo-controlled. Sequencing of the TCRbeta repertoire served to evaluate the specificity and breadth of SARS-CoV-2-reactive T cell receptors following Ad26.COV2.S vaccination. A total of approximately 32 samples were included in the TCR-sequenced set, comprising around 20 Ad26.COV2.S vaccine recipients, 5 placebo recipients and 8 SARS-CoV-2 convalescent individuals. Ad26.COV2.S was administered intramuscularly at 5 x 10^10 or 1 x 10^11 viral particles, either as a single shot or as two shots given 56 days apart. Blinding of investigators to trial group allocation was maintained during experiments and outcome assessment. Trial participants were randomized into five groups of five, in which low-dose or high-dose Ad26.COV2.S was given once or twice, or placebo was given on both occasions. Summary of the overall study and its limitations: Comparing responses between vaccine doses or regimens was not something the study was powered to do. Compared with placebo recipients, Ad26.COV2.S recipients showed higher spike-specific TCR breadth (P = 0.0014). After vaccination, spike-specific CD8+ and CD4+ T cell responses were reported to show substantial breadth. Vaccine and placebo recipients had similar non-spike TCR breadth, a finding consistent with the vaccine containing only spike. The authors noted that the TCR breadth and depth analyses may have underestimated total T cell responses.

Note on this clone: Its antigen remains undetermined. No base quality information exists; no much larger clone differs at one position.

TCRbeta CDR3 regions were sequenced with the immunoSEQ Assay. After extraction, genomic DNA underwent amplification by bias-controlled multiplex PCR, followed by high-throughput sequencing. The study's processing was this. To quantify the absolute abundance of every unique TCRbeta CDR3 region, sequences were collapsed and filtered. Usable DNA was measured by amplifying reference genes present in all nucleated cells, and TCRbeta template counts were normalized to that usable DNA to estimate T cell fraction. Repertoire TCRs were annotated as SARS-CoV-2-specific when V gene, CDR3 amino acid sequence and J gene were exactly matched to a known reactive TCR set. The reference SARS-CoV-2 TCR set came from MIRA and was filtered for enrichment in COVID-19-positive ImmuneCODE repertoires, removing public or cross-reactive TCRs. Based on the MIRA antigens, annotated TCRs were further analysed at the level of specific ORF or position within ORF. Breadth was defined as annotated unique rearrangements over total unique productive rearrangements; depth was the summed frequency of those rearrangements. Group comparisons of TCR breadth used two-sided Wilcoxon rank-sum tests. In its TCRdb copy, this immuneACCESS table keeps in-frame sequences only and misses some clones. Where compared with another copy, unresolved V genes explain less than half of these, and the others have no known cause. The DNA gave D and trimming, while V, J and clone size come from that table. The sample table contains 200,000 to 300,000 clones; only one count was recorded for around 90% of them. Roughly 3% of the sample rests with the top ten.

The treatment or condition label, read with the paper, signifies: around 19 received Ad26.COV2.S at low or high dose, single or two shots; roughly five received placebo; per-sample allocation not given. Repertoires of vaccine and placebo recipients were sequenced from samples collected on day 63 after the first injection. In Cohort 1b, 25 adults aged 18-55 years were enrolled at a single site in Boston, USA, between 29 July and 7 August 2020. Ad26.COV2.S was a replication-incompetent adenovirus type 26 vector that expressed a prefusion-stabilized SARS-CoV-2 spike protein derived from the original Wuhan strain. The germline V end is reduced by 4 bases and the J end by 0 bases; junction bases left unmatched: 10. The CDR3 holds 18 amino acids from the cysteine to the phenylalanine. Kept here is only the CDR3 DNA, which spans 54 bases and is read in frame from base 1. Based on the germline V gene (reference sequence), the CDR1 and CDR2 sequences are SGHNT and YYREEE.

The sequenced sample was peripheral blood, obtained in a trial of Ad26.COV2.S vaccine versus placebo. The sequence was obtained from a person between 18 and 60 years old who received the Ad26.COV2.S COVID-19 vaccine or a placebo. The chain was built from TRBV5-4 and TRBJ2-4; TRBD2 fits 10 bases in the junction. The nucleotide sequence is given as TGTGCCAGCAGCCCTACTAGCGGGGTGACACTAGCCAAAAACATTCAGTACTTC. The encoded protein is CASSPTSGVTLAKNIQYF.